This TCR beta chain was recorded in a study of T cell responses to AZD1222 COVID-19 vaccine (dated by TCRdb to about 2021). Concerning the study at large: TCR sequencing covered about 230 trial participants: 200 to 220 given two doses of AZD1222 and approximately 26 given two doses of MenACWY control vaccine. Trial participants were enrolled by age into 18-55, 56-69 and 70-plus year subgroups, with approximately 150, 30 and 60 TCR-sequenced participants respectively.

This clone is a singleton in its sample. Its antigen is currently not known. Base qualities are not at hand, and no much larger clone is one base apart. Overall results and qualifications from the work: Spike-specific TCR breadth and depth rose significantly after two AZD1222 doses compared with day 0 and with MenACWY recipients. Epitopes outside the regions mutated in the B.1.351 and B.1.1.7 variants were reportedly recognized by nearly half of the unique spike-specific TCRs. The vaccine-associated CD4 TCRs covered the entire spike protein, and the dominant responses fell in regions 160-218 and 743-854. Conclusions about previously exposed vaccinees are limited because only five to seven AZD1222 recipients were SARS-CoV-2 seropositive at baseline. Participants were mostly white British, with more females than males. The authors suggested clonal diversity may have been underestimated. In the small 56-69-year group, the increase in depth fell short of significance, most likely because of low power. No day 14 peak-response samples were available, so repertoires were characterized only after the peak T cell response.

The CDR3 regions of human TCRbeta chains were subjected to immunosequencing. In the original analysis: Repertoire TCRs were checked for matches against a reference library of SARS-CoV-2-specific TCRs that had been generated using the MIRA antigen-specificity platform. Breadth was defined as the fraction of unique TCRs that were SARS-CoV-2-associated, and depth was defined as the fraction of total T cells that were SARS-CoV-2-associated. Using the MIRA data, every spike-specific TCR was mapped to the spike region that the TCR reacted to and assigned to either a CD4 or a CD8 class. Log10-transformed breadth and depth values were compared by one-way ANOVA with Sidak's multiple comparisons tests. Not all clones reach the TCRdb copy of this immuneACCESS table, which keeps in-frame sequences only. Checked studies attribute under half of the gap to unresolved V genes and leave the rest unexplained. D and trimming come from the DNA, and the V and J calls and clone size come from that table. Here the sample has roughly 53,000 clones; 85% occur a single time. Jointly, the top ten make up roughly 20% of the sample.

The intended sense of this specimen's time point label: baseline before first vaccination. The treatment or condition label, read with the paper, signifies: meningococcal conjugate vaccine given as trial control. Samples from vaccinated people were obtained from the UK trials COV001 and COV002, which included a single-blind randomized controlled phase 2/3 trial of AZD1222 (ChAdOx1 nCoV-19) in healthy adults. For TCRbeta chain sequencing, PBMC samples were collected from trial participants at day 0 and at day 28 after the second dose. Taken from the germline V gene (reference sequence), the CDR1 and CDR2 loops are SEHNR and FQNEAQ. Trimming takes 5 bases from V and 1 base from J, and the germline ends sit 14 bases apart. The cysteine opens and the phenylalanine closes a CDR3 of 15 amino acids. Left in the record is the CDR3 DNA by itself, 45 bases read in frame from the first base.

This specimen was peripheral blood, taken on day 0 of MenACWY control vaccination. The TCR sequence derives from an adult in good health. The rearrangement combines TRBV7-9 with TRBJ1-1, with TRBD1 tentatively as D gene (5 bases match). CDR3 loop: CASSHVGGENTEAFF. The base sequence is TGTGCCAGCAGCCACGTCGGGGGGGAGAACACTGAAGCTTTCTTT. Where the CDR3 stops, the reference TRBV7-9 and TRBJ1-1 genes take over; the full variable domain is DTGVSQNPRHKITKRGQNVTFRCDPISEHNRLYWYRQTLGQGPEFLTYFQNEAQLEKSRLLSDRFSAERPKGSFSTLEIQRTEQGDSAMYLCASSHVGGENTEAFFGQGTRLTVV.